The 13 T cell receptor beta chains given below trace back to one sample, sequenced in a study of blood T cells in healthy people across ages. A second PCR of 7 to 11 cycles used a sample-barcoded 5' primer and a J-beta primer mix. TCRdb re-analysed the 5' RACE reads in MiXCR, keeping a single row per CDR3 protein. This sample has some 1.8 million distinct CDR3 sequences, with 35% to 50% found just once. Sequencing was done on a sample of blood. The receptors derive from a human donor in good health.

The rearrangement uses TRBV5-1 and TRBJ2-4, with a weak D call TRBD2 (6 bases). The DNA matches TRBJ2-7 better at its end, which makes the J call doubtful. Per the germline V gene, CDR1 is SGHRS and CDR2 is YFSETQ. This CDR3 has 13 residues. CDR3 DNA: TGCGCCAGCCGCCGTCTAGCGTCCAACGAGCAGTACTTC. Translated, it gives CASRRLASNEQYF.

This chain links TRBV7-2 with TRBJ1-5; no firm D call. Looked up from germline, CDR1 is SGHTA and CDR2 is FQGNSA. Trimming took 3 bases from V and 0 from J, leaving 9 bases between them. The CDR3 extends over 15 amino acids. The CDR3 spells CASSFSVFSNQPQHF. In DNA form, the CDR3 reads TGTGCCAGCAGCTTTTCCGTGTTTAGCAATCAGCCCCAGCATTTT.

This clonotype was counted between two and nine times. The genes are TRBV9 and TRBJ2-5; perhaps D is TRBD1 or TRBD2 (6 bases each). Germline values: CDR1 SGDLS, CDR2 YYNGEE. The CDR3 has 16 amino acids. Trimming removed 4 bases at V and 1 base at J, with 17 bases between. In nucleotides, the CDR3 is TGTGCCAGCAGCCCCGGGGGCGGGGCAATCCAAGAGACCCAGTACTTC. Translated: CASSPGGGAIQETQYF.

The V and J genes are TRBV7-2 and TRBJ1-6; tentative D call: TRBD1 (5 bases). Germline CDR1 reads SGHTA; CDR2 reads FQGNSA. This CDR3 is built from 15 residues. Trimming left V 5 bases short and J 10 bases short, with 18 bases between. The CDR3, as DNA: TGTGCCAGCAGCCCTACGGCGGGGGTAGGGTCACCCCTCCACTTT. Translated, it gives CASSPTAGVGSPLHF.

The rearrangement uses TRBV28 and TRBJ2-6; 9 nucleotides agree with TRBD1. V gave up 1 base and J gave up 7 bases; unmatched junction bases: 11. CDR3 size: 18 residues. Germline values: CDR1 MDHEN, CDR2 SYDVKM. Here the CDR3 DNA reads TGTGCCAGCAGTTTATCCGGGACAGGGCCCTTTGGTGCCAACGTCCTGACTTTC. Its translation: CASSLSGTGPFGANVLTF.

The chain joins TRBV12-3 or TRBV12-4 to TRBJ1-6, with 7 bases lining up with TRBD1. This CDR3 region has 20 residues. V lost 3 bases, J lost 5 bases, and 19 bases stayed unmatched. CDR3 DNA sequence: TGTGCCAGCAGTTTTAACCCAGTCCCAGGGGCCCAGGGGGATAATTCACCCCTCCACTTT. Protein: CASSFNPVPGAQGDNSPLHF.

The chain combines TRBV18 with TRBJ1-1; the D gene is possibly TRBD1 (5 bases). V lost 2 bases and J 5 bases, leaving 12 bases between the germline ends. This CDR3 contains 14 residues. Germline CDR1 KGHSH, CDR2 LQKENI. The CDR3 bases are TGTGCCAGCTCACCAGAGGGGCGCGGGACTGAAGCTTTCTTT. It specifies CASSPEGRGTEAFF.

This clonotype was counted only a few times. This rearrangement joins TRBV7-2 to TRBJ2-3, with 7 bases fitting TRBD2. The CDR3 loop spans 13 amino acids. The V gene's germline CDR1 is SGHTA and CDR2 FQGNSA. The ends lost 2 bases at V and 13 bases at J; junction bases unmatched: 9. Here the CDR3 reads CASSLNGGGMEYF. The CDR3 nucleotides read TGTGCCAGCAGCTTAAATGGCGGGGGAATGGAGTATTTT.

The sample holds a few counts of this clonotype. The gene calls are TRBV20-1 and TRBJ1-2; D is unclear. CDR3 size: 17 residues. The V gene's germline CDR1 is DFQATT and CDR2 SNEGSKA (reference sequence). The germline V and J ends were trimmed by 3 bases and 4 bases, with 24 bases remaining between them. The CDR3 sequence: CSASNPGDLSVGYGYTF. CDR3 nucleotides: TGCAGTGCTAGTAACCCCGGTGACCTTTCGGTTGGCTATGGCTACACCTTC.

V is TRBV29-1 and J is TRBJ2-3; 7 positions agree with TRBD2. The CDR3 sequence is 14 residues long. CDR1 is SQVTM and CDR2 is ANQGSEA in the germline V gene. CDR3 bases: TGCAACCTAGGACCGGGGGGTAGCACAGATACGCAGTATTTT. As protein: CNLGPGGSTDTQYF.

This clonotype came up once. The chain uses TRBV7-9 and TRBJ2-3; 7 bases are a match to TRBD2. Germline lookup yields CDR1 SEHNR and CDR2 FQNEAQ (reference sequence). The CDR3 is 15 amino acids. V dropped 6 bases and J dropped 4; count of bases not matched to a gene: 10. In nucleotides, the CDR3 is TGTGCCAGCAGATCAATAGCGGGTTTATCAGATACGCAGTATTTT. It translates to CASRSIAGLSDTQYF. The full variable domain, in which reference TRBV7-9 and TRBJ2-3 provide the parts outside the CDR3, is DTGVSQNPRHKITKRGQNVTFRCDPISEHNRLYWYRQTLGQGPEFLTYFQNEAQLEKSRLLSDRFSAERPKGSFSTLEIQRTEQGDSAMYLCASRSIAGLSDTQYFGPGTRLTVL.

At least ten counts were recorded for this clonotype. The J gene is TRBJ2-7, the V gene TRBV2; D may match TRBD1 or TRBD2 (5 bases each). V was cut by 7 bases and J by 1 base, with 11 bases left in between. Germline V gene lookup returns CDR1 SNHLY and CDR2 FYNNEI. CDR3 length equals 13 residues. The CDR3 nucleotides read TGTGCCAGCACCCGGGACCTATCCTACGAGCAGTACTTC. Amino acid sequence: CASTRDLSYEQYF.

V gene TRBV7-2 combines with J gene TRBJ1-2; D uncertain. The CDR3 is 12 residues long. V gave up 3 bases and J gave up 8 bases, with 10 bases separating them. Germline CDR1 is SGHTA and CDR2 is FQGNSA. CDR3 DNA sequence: TGTGCCAGCAGCTTGGCCCGGCCCGGCTACACCTTC. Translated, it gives CASSLARPGYTF. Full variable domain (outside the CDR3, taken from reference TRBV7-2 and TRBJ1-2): GAGVSQSPSNKVTEKGKDVELRCDPISGHTALYWYRQSLGQGLEFLIYFQGNSAPDKSGLPSDRFSAERTGGSVSTLTIQRTQQEDSAVYLCASSLARPGYTFGSGTRLTVV.